This TCR beta chain was retrieved from a study of shared clonotypes between healthy human individuals. The assay was immunoSEQ multiplex PCR, and TCRdb's table has in-frame clones only and misses some. The data show just over 95,000 clones, 67% seen once. The V gene lost 3 bases and the J gene lost 0 bases, with 13 bases spanning the gap. The germline gives CDR1 SGHTA, CDR2 FQGNSA. There are 16 residues in the CDR3. Study-level results: Some clonotypes were shared by all four sorted-subset donors, while others were not shared. The non-shared ones had lower generation probabilities than the shared ones.

About this clone: Antigen unknown.

Sequencing input: memory CD8+ T cells sorted from blood. Subset indicated: CD45RO+ cells pooled with CCR7-negative TemRA cells. This receptor was taken from a young man in good health. V usage is TRBV7-2 and J usage is TRBJ2-3; D unresolved. The CDR3 DNA follows: TGTGCCAGCAGCTTGTTCCCACCCCCGAGCACAGATACGCAGTATTTT. Translated: CASSLFPPPSTDTQYF.